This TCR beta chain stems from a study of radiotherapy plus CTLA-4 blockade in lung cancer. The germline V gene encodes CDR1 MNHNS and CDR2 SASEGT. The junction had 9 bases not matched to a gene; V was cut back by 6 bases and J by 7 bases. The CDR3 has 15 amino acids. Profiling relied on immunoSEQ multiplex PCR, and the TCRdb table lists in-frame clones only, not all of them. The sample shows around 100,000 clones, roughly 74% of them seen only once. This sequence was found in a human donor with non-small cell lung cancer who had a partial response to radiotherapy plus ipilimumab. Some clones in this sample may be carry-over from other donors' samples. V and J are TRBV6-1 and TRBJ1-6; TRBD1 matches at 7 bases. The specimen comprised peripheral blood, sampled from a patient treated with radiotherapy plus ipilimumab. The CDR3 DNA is TGTGCCAGCAGCACACAGGGACAGATAAATTCACCCCTCCACTTT. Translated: CASSTQGQINSPLHF.